The clone carrying this T cell receptor beta chain came up a few times. Its antigen is unidentified. Before the COVID-19 pandemic, during about 2010-2018, CD4+ T cells were taken from unexposed donors. CD4+ T cells were isolated from the cells after around eleven days of culture. Cultures held 1.5 million to 2.5 million PBMCs per well with approximately 9.8 IU/ml IL-2. This specimen comes from a study of CD4 T cells in relation to SARS-CoV-2 and coronaviruses. The CDR3 is 14 residues long. Germline CDR1 reads SGHNT; CDR2 reads YYREEE (reference sequence). Trimming took off 4 bases at V and 3 bases at J, with 13 bases between the two ends. TCRdb's table, derived via immunoSEQ multiplex PCR, lists solely in-frame clones and lacks some. The table has around 23,000 clones, about 73% seen once.

Specimen: CD4+ T cells from PBMCs, cultured in vitro. The chain is built from TRBV5-4 and TRBJ1-1, with no clear D. This receptor was identified in a human donor in good health. In DNA, the CDR3 is TGTGCCAGCAGCCCCTCTCGACCGGACACTGAAGCTTTCTTT. Translation: CASSPSRPDTEAFF.